The clone carrying this T cell receptor beta chain has ten or more counts. The antigen remains undetermined. This record belongs to a study of early T cells in non-severe SARS-CoV-2 infection. Study-wide context: Sequenced material consisted of bulk RNA (from unsorted whole blood), and chains were unpaired. Study-wide results and limits: Comparison of clonotypes with VDJdb favored anti-spike CD8 responses while missing private and CD4 specificities.

Researchers tagged individual cDNA molecules with unique molecular identifiers. TCRdb reprocessed the 5' RACE reads via MiXCR and lists one record per CDR3 protein. This sample yields over 45,000 distinct CDR3 sequences, of which under 8% are seen a single time; 5.8% belongs to the top ten. CDR1 is SQVTM and CDR2 is ANQGSEA in the germline V gene. V dropped 5 bases and J dropped 5 bases, with 15 bases sitting between them. The CDR3 runs to 13 residues. The TCR originated in an adult who was a healthcare worker with PCR-confirmed SARS-CoV-2 infection or an uninfected control (not recorded which). The sequencing here drew on whole blood, taken at baseline. This sequence joins TRBV29-1 and TRBJ2-5; perhaps TRBD2 as D (6 bases). Here the CDR3 DNA reads TGCAGCGTTCGGACTACAGGAGGGGAGACCCAGTACTTC. This sequence encodes CSVRTTGGETQYF.